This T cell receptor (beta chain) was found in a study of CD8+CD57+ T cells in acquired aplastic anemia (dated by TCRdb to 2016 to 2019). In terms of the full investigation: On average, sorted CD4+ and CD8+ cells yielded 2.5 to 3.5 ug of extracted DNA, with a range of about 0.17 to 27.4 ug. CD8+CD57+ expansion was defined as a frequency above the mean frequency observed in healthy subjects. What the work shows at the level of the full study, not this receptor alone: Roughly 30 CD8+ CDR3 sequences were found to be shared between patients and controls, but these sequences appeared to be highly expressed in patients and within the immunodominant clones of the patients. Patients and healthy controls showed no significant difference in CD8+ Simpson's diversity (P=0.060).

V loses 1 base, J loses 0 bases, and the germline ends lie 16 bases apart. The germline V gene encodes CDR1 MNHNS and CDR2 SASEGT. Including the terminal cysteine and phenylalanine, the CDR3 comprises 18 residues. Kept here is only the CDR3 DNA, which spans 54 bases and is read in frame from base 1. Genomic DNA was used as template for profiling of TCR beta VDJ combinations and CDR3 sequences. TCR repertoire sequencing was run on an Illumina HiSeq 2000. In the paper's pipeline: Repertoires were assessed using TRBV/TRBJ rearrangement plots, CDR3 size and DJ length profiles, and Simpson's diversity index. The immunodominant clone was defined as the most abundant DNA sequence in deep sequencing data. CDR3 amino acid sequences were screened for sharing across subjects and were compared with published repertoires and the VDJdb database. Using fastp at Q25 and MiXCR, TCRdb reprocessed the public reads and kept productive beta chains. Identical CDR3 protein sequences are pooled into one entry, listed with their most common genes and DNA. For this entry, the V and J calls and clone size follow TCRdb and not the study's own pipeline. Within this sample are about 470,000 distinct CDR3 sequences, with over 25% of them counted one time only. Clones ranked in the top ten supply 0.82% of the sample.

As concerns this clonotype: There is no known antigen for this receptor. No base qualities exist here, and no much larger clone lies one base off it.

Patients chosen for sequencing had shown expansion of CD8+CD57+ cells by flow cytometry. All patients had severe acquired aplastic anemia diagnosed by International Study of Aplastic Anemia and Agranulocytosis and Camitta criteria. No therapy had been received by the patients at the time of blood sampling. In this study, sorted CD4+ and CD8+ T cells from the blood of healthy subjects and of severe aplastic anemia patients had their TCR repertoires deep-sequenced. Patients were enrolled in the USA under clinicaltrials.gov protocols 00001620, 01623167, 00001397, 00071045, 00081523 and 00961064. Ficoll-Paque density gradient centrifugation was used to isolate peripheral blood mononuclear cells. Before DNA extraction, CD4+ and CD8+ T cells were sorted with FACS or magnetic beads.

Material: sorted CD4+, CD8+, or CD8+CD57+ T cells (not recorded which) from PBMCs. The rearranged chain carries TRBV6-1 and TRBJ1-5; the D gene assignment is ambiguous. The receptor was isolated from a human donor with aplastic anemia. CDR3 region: CASSEGMITRYSNQPQHF. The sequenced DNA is TGTGCCAGCAGTGAAGGGATGATCACAAGATATAGCAATCAGCCCCAGCATTTT.